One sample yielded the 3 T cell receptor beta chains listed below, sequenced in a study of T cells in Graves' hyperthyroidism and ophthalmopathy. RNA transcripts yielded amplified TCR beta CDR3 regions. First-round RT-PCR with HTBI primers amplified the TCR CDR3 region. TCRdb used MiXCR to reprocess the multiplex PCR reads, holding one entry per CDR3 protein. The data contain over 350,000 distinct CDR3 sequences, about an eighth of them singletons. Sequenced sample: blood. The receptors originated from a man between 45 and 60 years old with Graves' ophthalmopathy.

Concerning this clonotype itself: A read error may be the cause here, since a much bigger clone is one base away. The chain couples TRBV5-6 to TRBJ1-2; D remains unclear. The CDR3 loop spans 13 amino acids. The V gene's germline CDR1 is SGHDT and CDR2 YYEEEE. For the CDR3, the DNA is TGTGCCAGCAGCTTTCAAGGGAGCTATGACTACACCTTC. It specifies CASSFQGSYDYTF.

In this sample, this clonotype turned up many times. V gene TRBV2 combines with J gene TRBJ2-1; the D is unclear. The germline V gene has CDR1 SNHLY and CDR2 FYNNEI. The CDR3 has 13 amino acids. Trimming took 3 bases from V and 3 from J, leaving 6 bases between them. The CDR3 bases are TGTGCCAGCAGTGACGGCTTCTACAATGAGCAGTTCTTC. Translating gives CASSDGFYNEQFF.

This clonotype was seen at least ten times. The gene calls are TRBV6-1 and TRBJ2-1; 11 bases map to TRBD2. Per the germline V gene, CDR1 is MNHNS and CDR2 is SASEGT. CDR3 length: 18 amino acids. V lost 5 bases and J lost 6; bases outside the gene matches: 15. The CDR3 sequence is CASSSTYGLAGESNEQFF. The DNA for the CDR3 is TGTGCCAGCAGTTCCACTTACGGACTAGCGGGCGAGAGCAATGAGCAGTTCTTC.